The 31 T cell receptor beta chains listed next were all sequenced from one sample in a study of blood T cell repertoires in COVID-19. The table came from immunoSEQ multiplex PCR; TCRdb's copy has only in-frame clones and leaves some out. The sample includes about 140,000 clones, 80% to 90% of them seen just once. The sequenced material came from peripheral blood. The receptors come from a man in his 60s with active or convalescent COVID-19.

In DNA, the CDR3 is TGTGCCAGCAGTTCGACAGGGTCTCGGGAGCAGTACTTC. Its translation: CASSSTGSREQYF. V usage is TRBV6-5 and J usage is TRBJ2-7; TRBD1 matches at 7 bases. V shed 4 bases, J shed 7 bases, and the junction held 7 bases outside the gene matches. The length of the CDR3 is 13 residues. Germline assignment: CDR1 MNHEY and CDR2 SVGAGI.

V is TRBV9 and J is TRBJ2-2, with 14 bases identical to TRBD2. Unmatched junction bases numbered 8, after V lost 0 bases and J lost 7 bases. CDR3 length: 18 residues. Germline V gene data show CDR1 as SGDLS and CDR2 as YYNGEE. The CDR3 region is CASSVGTSGRRLGGELFF. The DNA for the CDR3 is TGTGCCAGCAGCGTAGGGACTAGCGGGAGGAGGTTAGGCGGGGAGCTGTTTTTT.

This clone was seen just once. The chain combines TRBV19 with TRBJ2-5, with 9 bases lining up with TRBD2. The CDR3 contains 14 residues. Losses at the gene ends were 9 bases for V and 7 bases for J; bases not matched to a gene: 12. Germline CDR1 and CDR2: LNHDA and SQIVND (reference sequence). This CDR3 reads CASRSSGGPGTQYF. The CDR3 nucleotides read TGTGCCAGCAGAAGTAGCGGGGGCCCTGGGACCCAGTACTTC.

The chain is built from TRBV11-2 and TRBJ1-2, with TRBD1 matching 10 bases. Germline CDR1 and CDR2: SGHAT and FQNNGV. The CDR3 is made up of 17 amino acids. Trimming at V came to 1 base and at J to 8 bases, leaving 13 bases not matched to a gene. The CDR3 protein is CASSLGSPWDRGDGYTF. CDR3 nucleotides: TGTGCCAGCAGCTTAGGGTCTCCTTGGGACAGGGGCGACGGCTACACCTTC.

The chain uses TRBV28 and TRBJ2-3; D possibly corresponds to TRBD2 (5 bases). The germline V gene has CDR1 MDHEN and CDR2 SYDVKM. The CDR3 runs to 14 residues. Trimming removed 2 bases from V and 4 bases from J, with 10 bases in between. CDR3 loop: CASSLPLDSDTQYF. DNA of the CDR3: TGTGCCAGCAGTTTACCCCTGGACTCAGATACGCAGTATTTT.

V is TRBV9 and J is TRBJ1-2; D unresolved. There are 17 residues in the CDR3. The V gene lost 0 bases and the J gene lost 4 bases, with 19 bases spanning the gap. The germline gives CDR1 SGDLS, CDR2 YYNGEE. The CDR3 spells CASSVAGGRRIGYGYTF. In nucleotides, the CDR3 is TGTGCCAGCAGCGTAGCTGGCGGTCGCCGAATTGGCTATGGCTACACCTTC.

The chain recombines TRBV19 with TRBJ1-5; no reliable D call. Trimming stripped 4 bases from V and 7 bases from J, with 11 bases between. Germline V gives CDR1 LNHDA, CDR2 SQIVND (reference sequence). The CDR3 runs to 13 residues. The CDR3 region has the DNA TGTGCCAGTAGTAGACTCCTTTGGCAGCCCCAGCATTTT. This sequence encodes CASSRLLWQPQHF.

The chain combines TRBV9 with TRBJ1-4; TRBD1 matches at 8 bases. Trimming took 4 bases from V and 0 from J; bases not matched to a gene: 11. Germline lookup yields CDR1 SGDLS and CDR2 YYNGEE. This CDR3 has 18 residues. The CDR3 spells CASSPEDRGSATNEKLFF. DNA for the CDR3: TGTGCCAGCAGCCCAGAAGACAGGGGTTCGGCAACTAATGAAAAACTGTTTTTT.

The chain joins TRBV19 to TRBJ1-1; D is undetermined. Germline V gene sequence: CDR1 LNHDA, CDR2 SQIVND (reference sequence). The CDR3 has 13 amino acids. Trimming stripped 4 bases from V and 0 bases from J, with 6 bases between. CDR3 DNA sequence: TGTGCCAGTAGTAGTCAGATGAACACTGAAGCTTTCTTT. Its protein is CASSSQMNTEAFF.

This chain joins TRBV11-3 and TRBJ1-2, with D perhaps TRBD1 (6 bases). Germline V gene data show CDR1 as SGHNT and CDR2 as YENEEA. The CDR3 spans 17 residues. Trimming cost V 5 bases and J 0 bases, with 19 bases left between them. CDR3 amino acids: CASSPGVVTGANYGYTF. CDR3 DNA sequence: TGTGCCAGCAGCCCGGGTGTGGTGACAGGAGCTAACTATGGCTACACCTTC.

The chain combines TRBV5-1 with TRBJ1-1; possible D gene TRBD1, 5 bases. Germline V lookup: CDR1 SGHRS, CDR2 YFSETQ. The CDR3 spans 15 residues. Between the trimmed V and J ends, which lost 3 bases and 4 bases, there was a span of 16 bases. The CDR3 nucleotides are TGCGCCAGCAGCTCGGGGGACTTCCCAGGCACTGAAGCTTTCTTT. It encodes CASSSGDFPGTEAFF.

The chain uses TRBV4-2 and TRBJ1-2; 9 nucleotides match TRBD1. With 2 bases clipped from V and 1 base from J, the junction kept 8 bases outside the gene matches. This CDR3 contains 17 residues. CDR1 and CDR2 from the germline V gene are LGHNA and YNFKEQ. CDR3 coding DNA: TGTGCCAGCAGCCAAACGGATGGGACAGGGATTAACTATGGCTACACCTTC. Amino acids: CASSQTDGTGINYGYTF.

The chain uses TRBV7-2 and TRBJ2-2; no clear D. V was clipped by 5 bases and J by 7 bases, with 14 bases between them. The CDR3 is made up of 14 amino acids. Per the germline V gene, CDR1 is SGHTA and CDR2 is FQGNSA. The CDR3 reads CASSATWMIGELFF. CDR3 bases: TGTGCCAGCAGCGCGACATGGATGATCGGGGAGCTGTTTTTT.

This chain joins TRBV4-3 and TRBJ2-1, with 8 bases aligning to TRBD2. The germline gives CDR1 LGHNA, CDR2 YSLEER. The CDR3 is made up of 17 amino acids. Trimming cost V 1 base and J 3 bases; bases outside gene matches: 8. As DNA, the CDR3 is TGCGCCAGCAGCCAAGGGTCTTTAGCGGGGATCTACAATGAGCAGTTCTTC. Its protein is CASSQGSLAGIYNEQFF.

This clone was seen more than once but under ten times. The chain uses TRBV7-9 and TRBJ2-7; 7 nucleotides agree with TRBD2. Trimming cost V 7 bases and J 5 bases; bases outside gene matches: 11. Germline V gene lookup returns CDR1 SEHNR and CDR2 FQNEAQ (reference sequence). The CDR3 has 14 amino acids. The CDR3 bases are TGTGCCAGCAATCCCCTTGGGAGGGACCACGAGCAGTACGTC. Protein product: CASNPLGRDHEQYV.

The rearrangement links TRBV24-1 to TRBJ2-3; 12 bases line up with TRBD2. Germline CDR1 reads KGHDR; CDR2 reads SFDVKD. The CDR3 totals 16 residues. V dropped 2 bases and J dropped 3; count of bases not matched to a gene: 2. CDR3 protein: CATSDSGLAGTDTQYF. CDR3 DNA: TGTGCCACCAGTGATTCTGGACTAGCGGGGACAGATACGCAGTATTTT.

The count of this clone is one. CDR3 DNA sequence: TGTGCCAGCAGTTTTGCAGGGGACTACGAGCAGTACGTC. Its translation: CASSFAGDYEQYV. The chain couples TRBV6-5 to TRBJ2-7; TRBD1 is a possible D gene (6 bases). This CDR3 is built from 13 residues. V was shortened by 4 bases and J by 3 bases, with 10 bases between the two germline ends. Germline V CDR1 and CDR2: MNHEY, SVGAGI.

Here the CDR3 DNA reads TGCGCCAGCAGCCCGGCCGGGACAGGGCTCGAGGAGCAGTACTTC. Residues: CASSPAGTGLEEQYF. The V gene is TRBV4-3, the J gene TRBJ2-7; TRBD1 matches 9 bases. Germline V gene data show CDR1 as LGHNA and CDR2 as YSLEER. The V gene end was trimmed by 4 bases and the J gene end by 7 bases; junction bases not matched to a gene: 11. This CDR3 comprises 15 residues.

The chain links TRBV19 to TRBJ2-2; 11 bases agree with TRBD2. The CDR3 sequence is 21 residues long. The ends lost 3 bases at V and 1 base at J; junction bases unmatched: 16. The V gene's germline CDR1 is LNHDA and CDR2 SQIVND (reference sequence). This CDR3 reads CASSIDVLLLAGDRNTGELFF. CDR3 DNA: TGTGCCAGTAGTATTGATGTTCTTCTACTAGCGGGGGACCGGAACACCGGGGAGCTGTTTTTT.

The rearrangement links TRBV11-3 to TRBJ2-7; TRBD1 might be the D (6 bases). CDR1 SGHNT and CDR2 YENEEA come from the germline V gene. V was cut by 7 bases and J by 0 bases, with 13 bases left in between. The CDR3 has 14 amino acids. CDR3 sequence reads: CASTNVQGSYEQYF. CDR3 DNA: TGTGCCAGCACCAACGTACAGGGCTCCTACGAGCAGTACTTC.

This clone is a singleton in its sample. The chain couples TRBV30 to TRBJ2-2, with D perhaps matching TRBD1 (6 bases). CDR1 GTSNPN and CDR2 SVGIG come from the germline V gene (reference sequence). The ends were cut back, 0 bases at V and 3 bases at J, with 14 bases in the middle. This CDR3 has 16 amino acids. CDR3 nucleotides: TGTGCCTGGAGTGTCCCCGACAGGCGACACACCGGGGAGCTGTTTTTT. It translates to CAWSVPDRRHTGELFF.

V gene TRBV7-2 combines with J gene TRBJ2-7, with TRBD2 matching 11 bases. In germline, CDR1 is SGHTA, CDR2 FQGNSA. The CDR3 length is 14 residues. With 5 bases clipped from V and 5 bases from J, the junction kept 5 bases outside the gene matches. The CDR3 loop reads CASSPGLAGHEQYV. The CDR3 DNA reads TGTGCCAGCAGCCCCGGACTAGCGGGCCACGAGCAGTACGTC.

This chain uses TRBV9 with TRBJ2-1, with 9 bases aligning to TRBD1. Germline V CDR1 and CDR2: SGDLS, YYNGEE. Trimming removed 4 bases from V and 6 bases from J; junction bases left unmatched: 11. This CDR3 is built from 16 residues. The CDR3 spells CASSYRRTGDPNEQFF. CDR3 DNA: TGTGCCAGCAGCTACAGAAGGACAGGGGACCCCAATGAGCAGTTCTTC.

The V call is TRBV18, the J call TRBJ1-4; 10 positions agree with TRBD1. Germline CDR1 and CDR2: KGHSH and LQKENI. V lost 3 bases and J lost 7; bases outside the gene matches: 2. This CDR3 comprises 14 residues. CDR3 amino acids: CASSPGTGAEKLFF. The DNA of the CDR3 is TGTGCCAGCTCACCGGGGACAGGGGCTGAAAAACTGTTTTTT.

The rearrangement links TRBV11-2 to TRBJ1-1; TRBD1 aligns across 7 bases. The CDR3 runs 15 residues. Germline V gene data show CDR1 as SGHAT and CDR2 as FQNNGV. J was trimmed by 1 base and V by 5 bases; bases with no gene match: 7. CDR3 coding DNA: TGTGCCAGCAGCCGGACAGGCCCTAGGAACACTGAAGCTTTCTTT. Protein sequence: CASSRTGPRNTEAFF.

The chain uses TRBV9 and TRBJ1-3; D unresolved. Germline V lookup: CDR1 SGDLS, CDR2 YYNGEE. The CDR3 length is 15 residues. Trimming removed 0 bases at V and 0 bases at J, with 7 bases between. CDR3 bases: TGTGCCAGCAGCGTAGACATTCTCTCTGGAAACACCATATATTTT. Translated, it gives CASSVDILSGNTIYF.

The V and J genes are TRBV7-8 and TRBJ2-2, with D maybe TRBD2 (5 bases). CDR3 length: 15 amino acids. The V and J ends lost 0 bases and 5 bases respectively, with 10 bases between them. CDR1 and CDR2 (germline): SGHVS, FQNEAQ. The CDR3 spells CASSLASRETGELFF. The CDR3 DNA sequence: TGTGCCAGCAGCTTAGCTAGCCGGGAAACCGGGGAGCTGTTTTTT.

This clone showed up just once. The CDR3 reads CASSTPPGTGLSGANVLTF. The CDR3 DNA follows: TGTGCCAGTAGTACCCCCCCCGGGACAGGCCTCTCTGGGGCCAACGTCCTGACTTTC. V gene TRBV19 combines with J gene TRBJ2-6; TRBD1 aligns across 8 bases. The CDR3 consists of 19 residues. V lost 4 bases to trimming and J lost 0 bases; unmatched junction nucleotides: 11. Germline loops: CDR1 LNHDA, CDR2 SQIVND (reference sequence).

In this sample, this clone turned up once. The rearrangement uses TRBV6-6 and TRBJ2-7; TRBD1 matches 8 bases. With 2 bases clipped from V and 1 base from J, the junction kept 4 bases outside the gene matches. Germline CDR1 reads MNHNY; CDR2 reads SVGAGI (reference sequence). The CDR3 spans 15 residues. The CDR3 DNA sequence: TGTGCCAGCAGTTACCGGGGACAGGCATCCTACGAGCAGTACGTC. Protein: CASSYRGQASYEQYV.

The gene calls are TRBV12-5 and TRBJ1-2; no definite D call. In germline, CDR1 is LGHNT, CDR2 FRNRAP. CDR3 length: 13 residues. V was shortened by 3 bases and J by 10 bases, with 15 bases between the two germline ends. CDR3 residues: CASGFGLGLFYTF. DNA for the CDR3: TGTGCTAGTGGTTTCGGTCTTGGGCTCTTCTACACCTTC.

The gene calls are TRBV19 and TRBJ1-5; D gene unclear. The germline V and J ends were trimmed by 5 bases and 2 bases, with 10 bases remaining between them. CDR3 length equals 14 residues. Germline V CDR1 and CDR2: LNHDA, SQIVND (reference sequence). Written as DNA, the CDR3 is TGTGCCAGTAGTTCTAGTTTGGGCAATCAGCCCCAGCATTTT. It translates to CASSSSLGNQPQHF.